These T cell receptor beta chains were read from a single sample in a study of vaccination and CD4 T cells after COVID-19. Each CDR3 protein gets one entry after TCRdb re-called the PCR reads with MiXCR. The repertoire has about 14,000 distinct CDR3 sequences, 28% of them found once; the top ten carry approximately 19%. Antigens for these TCRs are unknown. Sequenced: cultured CD4+ T cells from blood. The receptors derive from a human donor with COVID-19. Both conserved end residues are part of each CDR3. Fields, in order: clone size, J gene, V gene, D gene, CDR3 protein, CDR3 DNA. A D gene is named only where the DNA matches it firmly. Clone size is stated in some rows and not others, as once, few, many or a class when expanded.

>NA|TRBJ2-5|TRBV12-5|TRBD1
CASGHGTGRETQYF
TGTGCTAGTGGTCATGGGACAGGGAGAGAGACCCAGTACTTC
>NA|TRBJ1-6|TRBV7-2|TRBD1
CASSLGGTVNSPLHF
TGTGCCAGCAGCTTAGGGGGGACAGTAAATTCACCCCTCCACTTT
>NA|TRBJ1-5|TRBV20-1|TRBD1
CSARDPGTGDQPQHF
TGCAGTGCTAGAGATCCCGGGACAGGTGATCAGCCCCAGCATTTT
>few|TRBJ2-2|TRBV30|NA
CAWRAHGGSGELFF
TGTGCCTGGAGGGCCCATGGCGGATCCGGGGAGCTGTTTTTT
>few|TRBJ1-1|TRBV30|NA
CAWSLGSNTEAFF
TGTGCCTGGTCTCTTGGATCAAACACTGAAGCTTTCTTT
>medium-sized|TRBJ2-2|TRBV4-3|NA
CASSQDPGRVKTGGELFF
TGCGCCAGCAGCCAAGATCCGGGCAGGGTAAAGACGGGCGGGGAGCTGTTTTTT
>few|TRBJ2-7|TRBV20-1|TRBD1
CSARDRGFSYEQYF
TGCAGTGCTAGGGACAGGGGCTTCTCCTACGAGCAGTACTTC
>NA|TRBJ1-2|TRBV9|NA
CVSSGEGLYGYTF
TGTGTCAGCAGCGGTGAAGGATTGTATGGCTACACCTTC
>few|TRBJ1-1|TRBV19|NA
CASSREGIMNTEAFF
TGTGCCAGTAGTAGGGAGGGGATCATGAACACTGAAGCTTTCTTT
>NA|TRBJ2-3|TRBV7-2|TRBD2
CASSSERFAGGREDTQYF
TGTGCCAGCAGCTCCGAGAGGTTCGCGGGGGGCCGTGAAGATACGCAGTATTTT
>few|TRBJ1-6|TRBV27|NA
CASHPRGSYNSPLHF
TGTGCCAGCCACCCCAGGGGCTCCTATAATTCACCCCTCCACTTT
>NA|TRBJ2-5|TRBV19|TRBD2
CASSIDAGGKQETQYF
TGTGCCAGTAGTATAGACGCGGGGGGGAAGCAAGAGACCCAGTACTTC
>NA|TRBJ1-2|TRBV20-1|TRBD1
CSAQPTGTLHGYTF
TGCAGTGCTCAACCGACAGGGACCCTCCATGGCTACACCTTC
>few|TRBJ2-5|TRBV28|TRBD2
CASRVGAGRETQYF
TGTGCCAGCAGAGTGGGAGCGGGGCGGGAGACCCAGTACTTC
>NA|TRBJ2-2|TRBV9|NA
CASSVVPSGSAGELFF
TGTGCCAGCAGCGTAGTCCCCTCAGGCTCGGCCGGGGAGCTGTTTTTT
>NA|TRBJ1-4|TRBV2|NA
CASSDGRDEKLFF
TGTGCCAGCAGTGACGGCAGGGACGAAAAACTGTTTTTT
>once|TRBJ2-1|TRBV5-1|NA
CASSLVVSSYNEQFF
TGCGCCAGCAGCTTGGTGGTGAGCTCCTACAATGAGCAGTTCTTC
>NA|TRBJ1-6|TRBV27|NA
CASSLRTDASSPLHF
TGTGCCAGCAGTTTACGGACAGACGCAAGTTCACCCCTCCACTTT
>once|TRBJ1-3|TRBV11-1|NA
CASSLGQTSSGNTIYF
TGTGCCAGCAGCTTAGGACAGACGAGCTCTGGAAACACCATATATTTT
>few|TRBJ2-3|TRBV7-2|NA
CASSLGSQAPNTQYF
TGTGCCAGCAGCTTAGGGTCCCAGGCCCCCAATACGCAGTATTTT
>large|TRBJ1-3|TRBV20-1|NA
CSASRARGAGNTIYF
TGCAGTGCTAGCCGAGCCAGGGGAGCTGGAAACACCATATATTTT
>NA|TRBJ2-2|TRBV10-1|NA
CASSLPGGELFF
TGCGCCAGCAGTCTACCGGGCGGGGAGCTGTTTTTT
>NA|TRBJ1-5|TRBV27|TRBD1
CASGYYGTGNQPQHF
TGTGCCAGCGGTTATTACGGGACAGGGAACCAGCCCCAGCATTTT
>NA|TRBJ1-1|TRBV4-1|NA
CASSPTGGAQDTEAFF
TGCGCCAGCAGCCCCACCGGGGGCGCACAGGACACTGAAGCTTTCTTT
>few|TRBJ1-5|TRBV19|NA
CASSQGSGGNQPQHF
TGTGCCAGTAGTCAGGGCAGCGGGGGTAATCAGCCCCAGCATTTT
>few|TRBJ1-2|TRBV6-2/TRBV6-3|NA
CASSQGTYGYTF
TGTGCCAGCAGCCAGGGTACCTATGGCTACACCTTC
>NA|TRBJ2-1|TRBV6-1|TRBD1
CASKSRDRGIYNEQFF
TGTGCCAGCAAATCCCGCGACAGGGGTATCTACAATGAGCAGTTCTTC
>few|TRBJ2-7|TRBV28|NA
CASSLFRGTYEQYF
TGTGCCAGCAGTTTGTTCAGAGGGACCTACGAGCAGTACTTC
>NA|TRBJ1-1|TRBV7-8|NA
CASSPRTANTEAFF
TGTGCCAGCAGCCCACGGACAGCGAACACTGAAGCTTTCTTT
>NA|TRBJ2-7|TRBV6-2/TRBV6-3|TRBD2
CASSRAGGSYEQYF
TGTGCCAGCAGTCGCGCGGGGGGCTCCTACGAGCAGTACTTC
>NA|TRBJ1-1|TRBV30|NA
CASPGQGRTEAFF
TGTGCCAGCCCCGGTCAGGGACGGACTGAAGCTTTCTTT
>NA|TRBJ2-7|TRBV15|TRBD2
CATSRGSGVSYEQYF
TGTGCCACCAGCAGAGGGAGCGGGGTCTCCTACGAGCAGTACTTC
>NA|TRBJ2-6|TRBV27|TRBD1
CTSSLSPGQGQDPGANVLTF
TGTACCAGCAGTTTATCACCGGGACAGGGGCAAGATCCTGGGGCCAACGTCCTGACTTTC
>few|TRBJ1-1|TRBV7-8|NA
CASSLGEGTEAFF
TGTGCCAGCAGCTTAGGGGAAGGCACTGAAGCTTTCTTT
>NA|TRBJ1-4|TRBV7-2|NA
CASRGRRATNEKLFF
TGTGCCAGCAGGGGTAGGCGTGCAACTAATGAAAAACTGTTTTTT
>NA|TRBJ1-6|TRBV5-1|NA
CASSPVAGANSYNSPLHF
TGCGCCAGCAGCCCCGTGGCAGGGGCCAATTCCTATAATTCACCCCTCCACTTT
>NA|TRBJ2-5|TRBV7-2|NA
CASSSGTKHGGPGRIQYF
TGTGCCAGCAGCTCTGGAACCAAACACGGGGGGCCAGGACGAATCCAGTACTTC
>few|TRBJ1-5|TRBV15|TRBD1
CATSRDRMVNQPQHF
TGTGCCACCAGCAGGGACAGGATGGTAAATCAGCCCCAGCATTTT